This T cell receptor beta chain was retrieved from a study of post-analysis software for immune sequencing data. Background on the study: The cohort encompassed relapsing-remitting, secondary progressive and progressive-relapsing multiple sclerosis disease courses.

Unique-molecular-identifier-tagged TCR beta cDNA libraries were used. TCRdb called the PCR reads again in MiXCR, with one record for every CDR3 protein. The top ten clones hold 4.9% of a sample with roughly 800,000 distinct CDR3 sequences, 46% of them seen once. General observations from the study: Controls had lower frequencies than patients of about 5 TRBV segments, which included TRBV5-6, TRBV5-1 and TRBV20-1. Those samples that were prepared in the same batch co-clustered strongly by F measure.

This clonotype was counted only a few times. Its matching antigen is unknown. This CDR3 spans 11 amino acids. Trimming at V came to 6 bases and at J to 10 bases, leaving 6 bases not matched to a gene. Germline CDR1 reads SQVTM; CDR2 reads ANQGSEA. This clonotype was obtained from a girl aged 5-17 years with multiple sclerosis. V and J are TRBV29-1 and TRBJ2-1; 7 bases line up with TRBD2. Sequenced sample: blood. The CDR3 DNA reads as TGCAGCGTCGGACTAGTGGGCGAGCAGTTCTTC. Translation gives CSVGLVGEQFF.